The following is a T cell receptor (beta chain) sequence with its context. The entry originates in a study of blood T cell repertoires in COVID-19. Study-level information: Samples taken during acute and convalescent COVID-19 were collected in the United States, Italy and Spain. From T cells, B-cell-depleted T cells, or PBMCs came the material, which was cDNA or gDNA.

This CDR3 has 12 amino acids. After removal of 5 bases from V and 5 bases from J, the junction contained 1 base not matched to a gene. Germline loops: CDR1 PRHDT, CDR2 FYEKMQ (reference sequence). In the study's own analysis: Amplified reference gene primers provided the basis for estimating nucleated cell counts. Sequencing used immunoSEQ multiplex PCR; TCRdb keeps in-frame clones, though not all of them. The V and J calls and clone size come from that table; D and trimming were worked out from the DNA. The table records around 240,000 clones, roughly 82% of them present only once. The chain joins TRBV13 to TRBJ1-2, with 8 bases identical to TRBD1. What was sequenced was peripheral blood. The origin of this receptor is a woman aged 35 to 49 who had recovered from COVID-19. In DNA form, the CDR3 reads TGTGCCAGCAGCGGACAGGGTTATGGCTACACCTTC. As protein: CASSGQGYGYTF.